Listed below are T cell receptor beta chains from one sample, sequenced in a study of blood T cell repertoires in COVID-19. Repertoires were generated with immunoSEQ multiplex PCR, while TCRdb's copy carries only in-frame clones and drops some. Of fewer than 150,000 clones listed, roughly 80% are singletons. Sequenced sample: peripheral blood. These receptors were taken from a human donor in a cohort sampled during active COVID-19. The CDR3 runs from the conserved cysteine through the conserved F or W. The order of the fields is J gene, D gene, CDR3 length, clone size, V gene, CDR3 protein, CDR3 DNA. A D gene is named only where the DNA matches it firmly. Where a row states a size, it is once, few, many or the class of an expanded clone; other rows omit it.

>TRBJ1-1|NA|14|once|TRBV6-4
CASSDTGRATEAFF
TGTGCCAGCAGTGACACAGGCAGGGCCACTGAAGCTTTCTTT
>TRBJ1-3|TRBD1|15|NA|TRBV5-4
CASSYRGSGGNTIYF
TGTGCCAGCAGCTACAGGGGGAGTGGTGGAAACACCATATATTTT
>TRBJ2-7|TRBD2|14|NA|TRBV9
CASSVGTSVNEQYF
TGTGCCAGCAGCGTAGGGACTAGCGTAAACGAGCAGTACTTC
>TRBJ2-7|TRBD2|16|NA|TRBV4-1
CASSQVGLANNYEQYF
TGCGCCAGCAGCCAAGTTGGACTAGCGAATAACTACGAGCAGTACTTC
>TRBJ1-2|NA|15|NA|TRBV19
CASSKTGPPNYGYTF
TGTGCCAGTAGTAAGACAGGCCCTCCTAACTATGGCTACACCTTC
>TRBJ1-5|NA|17|NA|TRBV20-1
CSASRGGRALRGQPQHF
TGCAGTGCTAGTCGAGGGGGGAGGGCTTTGAGGGGCCAGCCCCAGCATTTT
>TRBJ1-1|NA|14|NA|TRBV28
CASSDTGWITEAFF
TGTGCCAGCAGTGACACAGGGTGGATCACTGAAGCTTTCTTT
>TRBJ1-2|NA|15|NA|TRBV4-1
CASSQGENRLYGYTF
TGCGCCAGCAGCCAAGGTGAGAACAGGCTCTATGGCTACACCTTC
>TRBJ1-2|NA|12|NA|TRBV7-6
CASSSTPGGYTF
TGTGCCAGCAGCTCGACCCCGGGGGGCTACACCTTC
>TRBJ1-1|NA|13|NA|TRBV9
CASSVLGGSEAFF
TGTGCCAGCAGCGTCCTGGGGGGTTCAGAAGCTTTCTTT
>TRBJ1-2|NA|15|NA|TRBV5-1
CASSLFATANYGYTF
TGCGCCAGCAGCTTGTTTGCAACAGCTAACTATGGCTACACCTTC
>TRBJ1-6|NA|14|NA|TRBV7-2
CASSLDRHNSPLHF
TGTGCCAGCAGCTTAGACAGGCACAATTCACCCCTCCACTTT
>TRBJ2-2|NA|15|few|TRBV3-1/TRBV3-2
CASSPGHRNTGELFF
TGTGCCAGCAGTCCGGGACACCGGAACACCGGGGAGCTGTTTTTT
>TRBJ2-7|NA|12|NA|TRBV2
CASRLGAYEQYF
TGTGCCAGCAGGCTAGGGGCCTACGAGCAGTACTTC
>TRBJ1-3|NA|14|NA|TRBV3-1/TRBV3-2
CASSQELSGNTIYF
TGTGCCAGCAGCCAAGAACTCTCTGGAAACACCATATATTTT
>TRBJ2-5|NA|15|NA|TRBV18
CASSPLYNREETQYF
TGTGCCAGCTCACCACTTTACAACAGGGAAGAGACCCAGTACTTC
>TRBJ2-2|TRBD2|14|NA|TRBV4-1
CASSLDLAAGELFF
TGCGCCAGCAGCCTAGATCTAGCGGCCGGGGAGCTGTTTTTT